This TCR beta chain comes out of a study of blood T cell repertoires in COVID-19. Study-wide background: Donors in the United States, Italy and Spain gave samples during acute or convalescent COVID-19. T cells, B-cell-depleted T cells, or PBMCs supplied cDNA or gDNA.

This table comes from immunoSEQ multiplex PCR, and its TCRdb copy is limited to in-frame clones, with some not included. The table includes 200,000 or so clones, 88% detected once. V was shortened by 3 bases and J by 0 bases, with 13 bases between the two germline ends. This CDR3 has 15 residues. Looked up from germline, CDR1 is SGHRS and CDR2 is YFSETQ. Clinical history reported by participants formed the basis on which cohorts were assigned. The chain links TRBV5-1 to TRBJ2-7; D possibly corresponds to TRBD1 (5 bases). Source material: PBMCs or T cells enriched from blood (not recorded which). This clonotype was sampled from a woman in her 30s who had recovered from COVID-19. CDR3 in DNA: TGCGCCAGCAGCTGGGGCCCTGGAAGCTCCTACGAGCAGTACTTC. Translating it yields CASSWGPGSSYEQYF.